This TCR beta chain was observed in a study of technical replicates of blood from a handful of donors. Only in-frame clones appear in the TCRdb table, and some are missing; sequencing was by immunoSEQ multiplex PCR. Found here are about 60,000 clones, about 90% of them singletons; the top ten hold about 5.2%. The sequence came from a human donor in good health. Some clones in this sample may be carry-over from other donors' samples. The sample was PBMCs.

CDR3: CASSIWASSGANVLTF. The CDR3 nucleotides read TGTGCCAGTAGTATTTGGGCCAGCTCTGGGGCCAACGTCCTGACTTTC. This chain connects TRBV19 to TRBJ2-6; D is undetermined. Germline values: CDR1 LNHDA, CDR2 SQIVND (reference sequence). Deletions cut 3 bases from V and 0 bases from J, with 9 bases between. The CDR3 runs 16 residues.